The clone carrying this TCR beta chain was seen many times. This specimen belongs to a study of T cells of healthy individuals. TCRdb passed the 5' RACE reads through MiXCR, listing each CDR3 protein once. The data hold around 63,000 distinct CDR3 sequences, with about 17% observed a single time. This CDR3 has 14 residues. The V segment lost 3 bases and the J segment 7 bases; nucleotides outside the gene matches: 7. Germline lookup yields CDR1 SGHRS and CDR2 YFSETQ. This sequence originates from a human donor in good health. The genes are TRBV5-1 and TRBJ2-1, with 7 bases lining up with TRBD2. As DNA, the CDR3 is TGCGCCAGCAGCTGGGGGGGTCACAGTAATGAGCAGTTCTTC. It translates to CASSWGGHSNEQFF. The entire variable domain, with the rest obtained from reference TRBV5-1 and TRBJ2-1, is as follows: KAGVTQTPRYLIKTRGQQVTLSCSPISGHRSVSWYQQTPGQGLQFLFEYFSETQRNKGNFPGRFSGRQFSNSRSEMNVSTLELGDSALYLCASSWGGHSNEQFFGPGTRLTVL.